This T cell receptor (beta chain) is from a study of blood T cell repertoires in COVID-19. Sequencing was performed with immunoSEQ multiplex PCR; in TCRdb, only in-frame clones are kept and a portion is missing. The sample holds 200,000 to 250,000 clones; around 83% are singletons and the top ten take approximately 6.5%. V gave up 5 bases and J gave up 5 bases; unmatched junction bases: 2. The CDR3 extends over 15 amino acids. Germline assignment: CDR1 SNHLY and CDR2 FYNNEI. V is TRBV2 and J is TRBJ2-2; 13 bases line up with TRBD2. Sequenced input: PBMCs or T cells enriched from blood (not recorded which). The sequence was obtained from a woman in her thirties or forties who had recovered from COVID-19. CDR3 residues: CASSPGLAGTGELFF. In DNA, the CDR3 is TGTGCCAGCAGTCCGGGACTAGCGGGAACCGGGGAGCTGTTTTTT.